What follows are 14 T cell receptor beta chains derived from one specimen sequenced in a study of Graves' ophthalmopathy and Graves' hyperthyroidism. The TCR beta CDR3 regions underwent amplification from RNA transcripts. Investigators did first-round RT-PCR with HTBI primers, then second-round multiplex PCR. One entry per CDR3 protein, called by TCRdb with MiXCR from the multiplex PCR reads. The sample has around 670,000 distinct CDR3 sequences; 40% are singletons. The sequenced sample was peripheral blood. Receptors were obtained from an adult man with Graves' ophthalmopathy.

The table lists this clonotype with a few counts. The rearrangement joins TRBV5-1 to TRBJ2-7; 9 positions agree with TRBD1. V was pared by 5 bases and J by 4 bases, with 4 bases of the junction left unmatched. The CDR3 spans 13 residues. From germline, CDR1 is SGHRS and CDR2 YFSETQ. This chain's CDR3 is CASRRTGEYEQYF. The DNA for the CDR3 is TGCGCCAGCAGGAGGACAGGGGAGTACGAGCAGTACTTC.

The chain combines TRBV7-2 with TRBJ2-7; unclear D gene. The J call is doubtful: the DNA matches TRBJ2-1 better. This CDR3 has 13 amino acids. Germline CDR1 is SGHTA and CDR2 is FQGNSA. DNA of the CDR3: TGTGCCAGCAGCTTAGAAGGGCGCAATGAGCAGTTCTTC. Its protein is CASSLEGRNEQFF.

The rearrangement uses TRBV9 and TRBJ2-2; unclear D gene. The CDR3 has 16 amino acids. Germline V gene data show CDR1 as SGDLS and CDR2 as YYNGEE. Trimming took 4 bases from V and 2 from J, leaving 15 bases between them. The chain's CDR3 is CASSIGRLSNTGELFF. CDR3 DNA sequence: TGTGCCAGCAGCATCGGACGTCTAAGTAACACCGGGGAGCTGTTTTTT.

There are a few counts of this clonotype. This chain uses TRBV7-9 with TRBJ1-4; no clear D gene. The germline gives CDR1 SEHNR, CDR2 FQNEAQ (reference sequence). The CDR3 spans 17 residues. V dropped 1 base and J dropped 2 bases, with 14 bases sitting between them. CDR3 in DNA: TGTGCCAGCAGCTTAGGAGTAGCCTGGGAGACTAATGAAAAACTGTTTTTT. Amino acid sequence: CASSLGVAWETNEKLFF.

This clonotype was detected only a few times. The V and J genes are TRBV4-3 and TRBJ2-7; no clear D gene. Germline CDR1 reads LGHNA; CDR2 reads YSLEER. The V end lost 1 base, the J end lost 2 bases, and 12 bases lay between the germline ends. The CDR3 is 15 residues long. This CDR3 is CASSQGLNRAYEQYF. In DNA form, the CDR3 reads TGCGCCAGCAGCCAAGGTCTTAACCGAGCCTACGAGCAGTACTTC.

This clonotype was observed many times. This chain joins TRBV15 and TRBJ1-3, with D unresolved. V gave up 0 bases and J gave up 0 bases, with 12 bases separating them. This CDR3 has 17 amino acids. The germline gives CDR1 LNHNV, CDR2 YYDKDF (reference sequence). The CDR3 loop reads CATSRDLGVTSGNTIYF. CDR3 DNA: TGTGCCACCAGCAGAGATTTGGGAGTTACCTCTGGAAACACCATATATTTT. The full variable domain, completed using reference TRBV15 and TRBJ1-3, is DAMVIQNPRYQVTQFGKPVTLSCSQTLNHNVMYWYQQKSSQAPKLLFHYYDKDFNNEADTPDNFQSRRPNTSFCFLDIRSPGLGDTAMYLCATSRDLGVTSGNTIYFGEGSWLTVV.

In this sample, this clonotype turned up many times. V usage is TRBV7-9 and J usage is TRBJ2-7; D unresolved. The CDR3 extends over 12 amino acids. Trimming took off 2 bases at V and 6 bases at J, with 8 bases between the two ends. Germline CDR1 and CDR2: SEHNR and FQNEAQ (reference sequence). As DNA, the CDR3 is TGTGCCAGCAGCTTATCCCCGGGCGAGCAGTACTTC. This encodes CASSLSPGEQYF.

This sequence joins TRBV7-9 and TRBJ1-6; no definite D call. CDR3 length: 13 amino acids. The V end lost 4 bases, the J end lost 9 bases, and 10 bases lay between the germline ends. Germline lookup yields CDR1 SEHNR and CDR2 FQNEAQ (reference sequence). The CDR3 DNA is TGTGCCAGCAGCTCTAATGGTAGTTCACCCCTCCACTTT. Translating gives CASSSNGSSPLHF.

This clonotype was found a few times. In DNA, the CDR3 is TGTGCCAGCAGCCACCGACTCTATGGCTACACCTTC. Translation: CASSHRLYGYTF. The chain joins TRBV14 to TRBJ1-2; D not resolved. CDR3 length equals 12 residues. CDR1 is SGHDN, CDR2 FVKESK, per germline. The V and J ends lost 3 bases and 4 bases respectively, with 6 bases between them.

This clonotype occurred a few times. The chain employs TRBV5-1 and TRBJ1-1; possible D gene TRBD1, 5 bases. In germline, CDR1 is SGHRS, CDR2 YFSETQ. V was trimmed by 0 bases and J by 4 bases, leaving 13 bases between them. The CDR3 runs to 15 residues. The CDR3 DNA is TGCGCCAGCAGCTTGGATGGCAGGGTGTCCACTGAAGCTTTCTTT. Its translation is CASSLDGRVSTEAFF.

This clonotype showed up just a few times. V and J are TRBV6-6 and TRBJ2-7; TRBD1 matches at 7 bases. Germline CDR1 and CDR2: MNHNY and SVGAGI (reference sequence). This CDR3 region has 17 residues. The J segment lost 0 bases and the V segment lost 8 bases, leaving 16 bases of the junction unmatched. The CDR3 protein is CASSRGVPTGRSYEQYF. CDR3 nucleotide sequence: TGTGCCAGCTCTCGCGGCGTGCCGACAGGGCGCTCCTACGAGCAGTACTTC.

A few counts support this clonotype. J is TRBJ2-7 and V is TRBV12-3 or TRBV12-4; D unresolved. The CDR3 is made up of 14 amino acids. Trimming stripped 2 bases from V and 2 bases from J, with 10 bases between. CDR3 region: CASSLHPAPYEQYF. The CDR3 DNA reads TGTGCCAGCAGTTTACACCCAGCCCCCTACGAGCAGTACTTC.

This clonotype was observed at least ten times. Relative to the germline gene, one junction end is altered; a read error may explain this. The rearrangement uses TRBV6-4 and TRBJ1-1, with D possibly matching TRBD1 (5 bases). In germline, CDR1 is MRHNA, CDR2 SNTAGT. The CDR3 is 12 residues long. The CDR3 sequence: CASSDGGTEAFF. The CDR3, as DNA: TGCGCCAGCAGTGATGGGGGGACTGAAGCTTTCTTT.

There are many counts of this clonotype. CDR3 residues: CASSVLGTGNQPQHF. The DNA of the CDR3 is TGTGCCAGCAGTGTCTTGGGGACAGGGAATCAGCCCCAGCATTTT. The chain has TRBV2 and TRBJ1-5; 9 bases are a match to TRBD1. V lost 4 bases, J lost 4 bases, and 5 bases stayed unmatched. This CDR3 has 15 amino acids. Per the germline V gene, CDR1 is SNHLY and CDR2 is FYNNEI.